This is a list of T cell receptor beta chains from one sample in a study of T-cell memory formation after mild COVID-19. TCRdb fed the 5' RACE reads into MiXCR, producing one record per CDR3 protein. Of about 150,000 distinct CDR3 sequences in the sample, roughly 24% were seen once. The sequencing sample was made of PBMCs or a T cell subset sorted from them (not recorded which). The origin of the receptors is an adult woman who had mild COVID-19 (a few samples of this study predate the infection). Cell type and time point are not known. The CDR3 runs from the conserved cysteine through the conserved F or W. The size of a clone is reported for some rows only, either as once, few or many, or as a class for expanded clones.

>TRBJ2-5|TRBV6-5|few
CASNPFGTEETQYF
>TRBJ2-3|TRBV21-1|-
CASSKGAGLHGTDTQYF
>TRBJ1-1|TRBV29-1|few
CSVAGGPTEAFF
>TRBJ2-7|TRBV5-1|many
CASSLAVSYEQYF
>TRBJ1-2|TRBV24-1|-
CATSAGSIYGYTF
>TRBJ2-1|TRBV7-8|-
CASSDLSGSSYNEQFF
>TRBJ1-1|TRBV20-1|once
CSANYREIVDTEAFF
>TRBJ2-1|TRBV29-1|-
CSVIDRSRGNEQFF
>TRBJ2-7|TRBV7-6|-
CASSRAIGDPSYEQYF
>TRBJ2-3|TRBV11-2|-
CASGTPGGTDTQYF
>TRBJ2-5|TRBV5-1|few
CASSFTLRDRPQETQYF
>TRBJ2-7|TRBV4-3|-
CASSQDMGPYEQYF
>TRBJ1-2|TRBV29-1|-
CSVVLDRPNYGYTF
>TRBJ2-1|TRBV12-3/TRBV12-4|few
CASSFQDRAPKFF
>TRBJ1-2|TRBV11-3|-
CASSSWADEDDYGYTF
>TRBJ2-7|TRBV6-4|-
CASSDSAGYEQYF
>TRBJ1-2|TRBV27|-
CASSLEGTGYGYTF
>TRBJ1-1|TRBV7-9|-
CASSSPLSAEAFF
>TRBJ2-2|TRBV9|-
CASSVASGANTGELFF
>TRBJ2-1|TRBV4-1|few
CASSPMEGNEQFF
>TRBJ2-1|TRBV4-3|few
CASSQAWTGGPSLYNEQFF
>TRBJ2-3|TRBV7-9|-
CASSLGLADLTDTQYF
>TRBJ1-2|TRBV4-3|-
CASSQDRRDGYTF
>TRBJ2-1|TRBV12-3/TRBV12-4|many
CASSLNEQFF
>TRBJ1-1|TRBV19|-
CASTTGGQESLNTEAFF
>TRBJ2-7|TRBV9|few
CASSASGTPYEQYF
>TRBJ1-1|TRBV7-2|few
CASSLDEGFDTEAFF
>TRBJ1-4|TRBV5-1|few
CASSRQGTNEKLFF
>TRBJ2-1|TRBV29-1|-
CSLTFLAGYYNEQFF
>TRBJ2-4|TRBV9|-
CASSGPLGGGIQYF
>TRBJ2-1|TRBV24-1|-
CATSDLTSPNEQFF
>TRBJ2-7|TRBV5-6|-
CASTYQPSYEQYF
>TRBJ1-5|TRBV6-5|-
CASSYSHHQPQHF
>TRBJ1-1|TRBV21-1|few
CASSIGGVTEAFF
>TRBJ1-1|TRBV5-1|-
CASSRAGGPEAFF